This TCR beta chain was retrieved from a study of cytomegalovirus exposure and HLA in healthy donors. The study's findings and limits: DRB1 showed the most TCR associations and HLA-C the fewest in a later analysis, as rates varied by HLA locus. A few of the chains that were CMV-associated were confirmed in vitro to be specific for CMV antigens.

Concerning this clone itself: Its specificity is unknown.

CDR3 length equals 14 residues. Trimming removed 0 bases from V and 4 bases from J; junction bases left unmatched: 2. Germline lookup yields CDR1 MDHEN and CDR2 SYDVKM. PCR was performed using 60 Vbeta and 13 Jbeta primers. Clones were sequenced by immunoSEQ multiplex PCR, and TCRdb holds only the in-frame ones, with some missing. The sample holds about 220,000 clones; roughly 85% are singletons and the top ten take 1.5% to 2%. The chain couples TRBV28 to TRBJ1-1, with 7 positions matching TRBD1. The receptor's source is a male donor in good health and CMV-seronegative. The sample taken for sequencing was PBMCs. The CDR3, as DNA: TGTGCCAGCAGTTTATGGGACAGGCCCACTGAAGCTTTCTTT. Its protein is CASSLWDRPTEAFF. The variable domain in full, completed from reference TRBV28 and TRBJ1-1, reads DVKVTQSSRYLVKRTGEKVFLECVQDMDHENMFWYRQDPGLGLRLIYFSYDVKMKEKGDIPEGYSVSREKKERFSLILESASTNQTSMYLCASSLWDRPTEAFFGQGTRLTVV.